Listed below are T cell receptor beta chains from one sample, sequenced in a study of CD8 T cells in Susac syndrome. TCRdb reprocessed the immunoSEQ multiplex PCR reads with MiXCR, giving one entry per CDR3 protein. Here the sample spans a few hundred thousand distinct CDR3 sequences, approximately 85% being singletons. Sequenced: CD8+ T cells from PBMCs. The origin of the receptors is a human donor with multiple sclerosis. Both conserved end residues are part of each CDR3. A D gene is named only where the DNA matches it firmly. Clone size is shown for a subset of rows, as once, few, many or a class of expanded clone.

V	size	J	D	CDR3	DNA
TRBV4-3	NA	TRBJ2-3	NA	CVSSPWEETEGLSTDTQYF	TGCGTCAGCAGCCCGTGGGAGGAGACTGAGGGACTTAGCACAGATACGCAGTATTTT
TRBV19	NA	TRBJ2-7	TRBD1	CASSITGQGAYEQYF	TGTGCCAGTAGTATCACCGGACAGGGGGCCTACGAGCAGTACTTC
TRBV5-1	NA	TRBJ1-4	NA	CASSLLGTDHWEKLFF	TGCGCCAGCAGCTTGTTAGGGACCGATCACTGGGAAAAACTGTTTTTT
TRBV6-2/TRBV6-3	few	TRBJ1-3	NA	CASSYERAHSGNTIYF	TGTGCCAGCAGTTACGAAAGGGCCCACTCTGGAAACACCATATATTTT
TRBV29-1	NA	TRBJ2-7	NA	CSVVDGYEQYF	TGCAGCGTTGTTGACGGCTACGAGCAGTACTTC
TRBV28	NA	TRBJ2-5	NA	CASSEIQETQYF	TGTGCCAGCAGTGAGATCCAAGAGACCCAGTACTTC
TRBV28	NA	TRBJ2-7	TRBD2	CASSLPGRLAGVHEQYF	TGTGCCAGCAGTTTACCGGGACGACTAGCGGGAGTCCACGAGCAGTACTTC
TRBV5-8	NA	TRBJ2-6	NA	CASSPPGDSSGANVLTF	TGTGCCAGCAGCCCCCCAGGGGATAGCTCTGGGGCCAACGTCCTGACTTTC
TRBV5-1	few	TRBJ2-7	TRBD2	CASSLGPAGLSYEQYF	TGCGCCAGCAGCTTGGGGCCAGCGGGGCTCTCCTACGAGCAGTACTTC
TRBV6-2/TRBV6-3	NA	TRBJ2-5	NA	CASSYPIRDWQETQYF	TGTGCCAGCAGTTACCCAATCCGGGACTGGCAAGAGACCCAGTACTTC
TRBV29-1	NA	TRBJ2-3	NA	CSVLGGSSTDTQYF	TGCAGCGTTCTAGGTGGTAGTAGCACAGATACGCAGTATTTT
TRBV7-2	NA	TRBJ2-2	TRBD2	CASSGLAGMRELFF	TGTGCCAGCAGCGGACTAGCGGGAATGAGGGAGCTGTTTTTT
TRBV6-2/TRBV6-3	NA	TRBJ2-5	TRBD1	CASRLHLGTTGVGAAQETQYF	TGTGCCAGCAGACTCCACCTCGGGACGACAGGGGTGGGAGCGGCACAAGAGACCCAGTACTTC
TRBV24-1	NA	TRBJ1-1	NA	CATSGTGLDTEAFF	TGTGCCACCAGTGGAACAGGTCTAGACACTGAAGCTTTCTTT
TRBV10-3	NA	TRBJ1-1	NA	CAISDIEDTEAFF	TGTGCCATCAGTGACATTGAGGACACTGAAGCTTTCTTT
TRBV15	NA	TRBJ2-7	TRBD2	CATSRGAGAPYEQYF	TGTGCCACCAGCAGAGGGGCGGGAGCCCCTTACGAGCAGTACTTC
TRBV3-1	few	TRBJ2-7	TRBD2	CASSQDASGYEQYF	TGTGCCAGCAGCCAAGATGCTAGCGGTTACGAGCAGTACTTC
TRBV4-3	NA	TRBJ1-2	NA	CASSSALANYGYTF	TGCGCCAGCAGCTCAGCCCTAGCTAACTATGGCTACACCTTC
TRBV6-2/TRBV6-3	NA	TRBJ2-7	TRBD2	CASSYSTLAGVFEQYF	TGTGCCAGCAGTTACTCGACGCTAGCGGGAGTCTTCGAGCAGTACTTC
TRBV20-1	NA	TRBJ1-1	NA	CSAGRGTFF	TGCAGTGCAGGCCGGGGGACTTTCTTT
TRBV7-9	NA	TRBJ1-1	NA	CASSSYGAEVFF	TGTGCCAGCAGCTCATACGGCGCTGAAGTTTTCTTT
TRBV6-6	NA	TRBJ1-1	NA	CASSYPVSMNTEAFF	TGTGCCAGCAGTTACCCAGTCTCCATGAACACTGAAGCTTTCTTT
TRBV28	NA	TRBJ2-3	TRBD1	CASRPTGSDTQYF	TGTGCCAGCAGGCCGACAGGGTCAGATACGCAGTATTTT
TRBV12-3/TRBV12-4	NA	TRBJ2-1	TRBD2	CASSLQGPSGGPYNEQFF	TGTGCCAGCAGTCTTCAAGGGCCTAGCGGGGGCCCTTACAATGAGCAGTTCTTC